This note documents a single T cell receptor beta chain sequence. The data were taken from a study of blood T cell repertoires in COVID-19. Study in general: Sample material is recorded as cDNA or gDNA derived from T cells, B-cell-depleted T cells, or PBMCs.

Produced via immunoSEQ multiplex PCR; TCRdb's table is partial and in-frame only. The sample has 200,000 to 250,000 clones; about 81% are singletons. Germline CDR1 and CDR2: SGHAT and FQNNGV. The CDR3 runs 16 residues. Trimming removed 3 bases at V and 3 bases at J, with 15 bases between. Seattle participants joined during active infection and were tracked over time. Sequencing used peripheral blood. The clonotype comes from a woman in her sixties or seventies with COVID-19, enrolled during active disease. The chain joins TRBV11-2 to TRBJ2-1; D remains ambiguous. CDR3 nucleotide sequence: TGTGCCAGCAGCTTCGTTGTGTCGGGTTTCTACAATGAGCAGTTCTTC. This gives the protein CASSFVVSGFYNEQFF. Based on the CDR3 plus reference TRBV11-2 and TRBJ2-1, the full variable domain is EAGVAQSPRYKIIEKRQSVAFWCNPISGHATLYWYQQILGQGPKLLIQFQNNGVVDDSQLPKDRFSAERLKGVDSTLKIQPAKLEDSAVYLCASSFVVSGFYNEQFFGPGTRLTVL.